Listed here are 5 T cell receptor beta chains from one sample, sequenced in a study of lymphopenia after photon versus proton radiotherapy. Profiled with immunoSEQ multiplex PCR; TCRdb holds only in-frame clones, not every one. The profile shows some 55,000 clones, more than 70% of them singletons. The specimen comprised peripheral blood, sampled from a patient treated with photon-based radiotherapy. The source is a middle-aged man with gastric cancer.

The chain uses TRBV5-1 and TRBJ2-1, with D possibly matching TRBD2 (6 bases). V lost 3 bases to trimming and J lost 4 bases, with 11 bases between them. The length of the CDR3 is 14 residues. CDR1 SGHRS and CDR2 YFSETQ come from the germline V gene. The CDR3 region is CASSWGDSYNEQFF. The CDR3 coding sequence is TGCGCCAGCAGCTGGGGGGACTCTTACAATGAGCAGTTCTTC.

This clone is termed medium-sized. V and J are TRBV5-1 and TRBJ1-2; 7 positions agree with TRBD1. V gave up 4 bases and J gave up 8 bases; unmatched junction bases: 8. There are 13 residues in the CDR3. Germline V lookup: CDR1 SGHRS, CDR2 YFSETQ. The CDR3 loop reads CASSPRWDRGYTF. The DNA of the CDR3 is TGCGCCAGCAGCCCCCGCTGGGACAGAGGCTACACCTTC.

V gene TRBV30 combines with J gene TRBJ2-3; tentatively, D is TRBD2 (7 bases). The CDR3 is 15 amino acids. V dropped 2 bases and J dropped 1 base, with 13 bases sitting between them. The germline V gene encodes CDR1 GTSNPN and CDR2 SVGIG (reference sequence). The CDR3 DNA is TGTGCCTGGAGTTCGGGGGGCCTCGGCACAGATACGCAGTATTTT. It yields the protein CAWSSGGLGTDTQYF.

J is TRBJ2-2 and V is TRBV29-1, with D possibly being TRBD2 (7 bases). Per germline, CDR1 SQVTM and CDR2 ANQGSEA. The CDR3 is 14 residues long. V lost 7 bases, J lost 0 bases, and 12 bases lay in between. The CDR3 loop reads CSARGRANTGELFF. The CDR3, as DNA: TGCAGCGCGCGGGGGCGAGCGAACACCGGGGAGCTGTTTTTT.

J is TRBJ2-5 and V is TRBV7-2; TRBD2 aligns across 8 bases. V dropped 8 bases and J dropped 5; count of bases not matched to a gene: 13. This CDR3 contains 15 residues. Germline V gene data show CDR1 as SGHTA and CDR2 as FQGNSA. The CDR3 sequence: CASLGREAGGETQYF. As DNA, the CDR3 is TGTGCCAGCCTGGGGCGGGAGGCCGGAGGGGAGACCCAGTACTTC.